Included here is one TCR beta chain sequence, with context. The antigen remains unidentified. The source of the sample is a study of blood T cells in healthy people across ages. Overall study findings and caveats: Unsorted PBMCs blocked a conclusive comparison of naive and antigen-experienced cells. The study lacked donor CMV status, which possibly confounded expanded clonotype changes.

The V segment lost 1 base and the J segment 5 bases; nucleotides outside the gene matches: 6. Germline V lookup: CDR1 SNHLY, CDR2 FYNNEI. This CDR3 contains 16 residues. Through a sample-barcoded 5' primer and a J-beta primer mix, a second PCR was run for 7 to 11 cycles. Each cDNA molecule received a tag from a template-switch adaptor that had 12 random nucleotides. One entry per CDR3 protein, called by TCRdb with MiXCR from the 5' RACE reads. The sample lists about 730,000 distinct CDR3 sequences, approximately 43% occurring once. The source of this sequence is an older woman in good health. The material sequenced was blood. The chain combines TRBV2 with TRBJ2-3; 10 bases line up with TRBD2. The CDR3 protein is CASSEGTSGPLDTQYF. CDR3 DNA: TGTGCCAGCAGTGAAGGGACTAGCGGTCCTCTAGATACGCAGTATTTT.